This TCR beta chain was captured in a study of T cell responses to AZD1222 COVID-19 vaccine. Study-wide results and limits: Reports say nearly half of spike-specific TCRs go after unmutated variant regions. Clonal diversity may have been underestimated in mostly white British donors.

A word on this clone: The antigen is undetermined.

The V end lost 4 bases, the J end lost 3 bases, and 19 bases lay between the germline ends. This CDR3 region has 17 residues. CDR1 is MNHEY and CDR2 is SVGEGT in the germline V gene. Produced via immunoSEQ multiplex PCR; TCRdb's table is partial and in-frame only. The repertoire holds about 150,000 clones, with approximately 91% as singletons. The sample in question was peripheral blood, obtained 28 days after the second AZD1222 dose. The sequence was collected from an adult who received the AZD1222 COVID-19 vaccine. V is TRBV6-2 or TRBV6-3 and J is TRBJ1-5; D gene ambiguous. The CDR3 reads CASSWARRGGFNQPQHF. The CDR3 DNA reads TGTGCCAGCAGTTGGGCCCGACGAGGAGGGTTCAATCAGCCCCAGCATTTT.